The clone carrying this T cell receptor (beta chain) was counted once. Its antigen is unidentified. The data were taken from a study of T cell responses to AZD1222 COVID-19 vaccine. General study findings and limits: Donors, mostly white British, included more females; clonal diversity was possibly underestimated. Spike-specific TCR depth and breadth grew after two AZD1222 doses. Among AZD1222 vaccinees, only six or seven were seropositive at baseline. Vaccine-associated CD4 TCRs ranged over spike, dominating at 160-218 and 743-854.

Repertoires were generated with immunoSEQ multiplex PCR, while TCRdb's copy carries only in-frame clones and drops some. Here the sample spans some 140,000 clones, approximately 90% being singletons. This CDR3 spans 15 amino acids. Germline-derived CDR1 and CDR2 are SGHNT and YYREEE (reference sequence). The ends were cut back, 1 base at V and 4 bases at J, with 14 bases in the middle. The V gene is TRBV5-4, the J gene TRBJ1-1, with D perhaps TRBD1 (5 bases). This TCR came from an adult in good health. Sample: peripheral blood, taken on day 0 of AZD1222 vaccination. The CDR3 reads CASSLPLGGSTEAFF. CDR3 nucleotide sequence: TGTGCCAGCAGCTTGCCCTTGGGGGGGAGCACTGAAGCTTTCTTT.